The sequence of this T cell receptor (beta chain) was determined in a study of PD-L1 blockade in urothelial cancer. Whole-study context: Reported median T cell count for blood samples was approximately 140,000.

Germline V gene lookup returns CDR1 SGHAT and CDR2 FQNNGV. CDR3 length: 14 amino acids. V gave up 3 bases and J gave up 4 bases, with 12 bases separating them. This table comes from immunoSEQ multiplex PCR, and its TCRdb copy is limited to in-frame clones, with some not included. This sample yields about 88,000 clones, of which more than 90% are seen a single time; approximately 9% belongs to the top ten. This clonotype was sampled from a man in his fifties or sixties with urothelial cancer. The chain uses TRBV11-2 and TRBJ1-1, with a tentative D call TRBD1 (6 bases). This specimen consisted of PBMCs, obtained around atezolizumab (anti-PD-L1) treatment. In DNA form, the CDR3 reads TGTGCCAGCAGCTTCCGTACAGGGAGCACTGAAGCTTTCTTT. This gives the protein CASSFRTGSTEAFF. The whole variable domain, filled in from reference TRBV11-2 and TRBJ1-1, reads EAGVAQSPRYKIIEKRQSVAFWCNPISGHATLYWYQQILGQGPKLLIQFQNNGVVDDSQLPKDRFSAERLKGVDSTLKIQPAKLEDSAVYLCASSFRTGSTEAFFGQGTRLTVV.